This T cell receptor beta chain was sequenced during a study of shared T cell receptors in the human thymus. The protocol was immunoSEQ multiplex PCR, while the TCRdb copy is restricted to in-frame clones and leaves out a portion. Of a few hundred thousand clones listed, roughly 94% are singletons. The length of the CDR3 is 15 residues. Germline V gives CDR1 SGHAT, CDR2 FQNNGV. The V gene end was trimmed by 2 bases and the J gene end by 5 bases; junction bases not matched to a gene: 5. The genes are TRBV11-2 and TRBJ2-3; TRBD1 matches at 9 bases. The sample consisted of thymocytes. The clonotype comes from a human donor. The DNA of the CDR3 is TGTGCCAGCAGCTTACATTGGACAGGGGAAGATACGCAGTATTTT. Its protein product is CASSLHWTGEDTQYF.